This TCR beta chain was sequenced in a study of neoadjuvant anti-PD-1 for oral cavity cancer. Study results and caveats: With three patients per group, TCR findings need larger cohorts.

The repertoire was sequenced with immunoSEQ multiplex PCR; TCRdb's copy has only in-frame clones and lacks some. The sample has approximately 42,000 clones, 77% seen once; the top ten hold roughly 5%. About this clone: The antigen is unknown.

Trimming took off 1 base at V and 5 bases at J, with 14 bases between the two ends. Germline V gene data show CDR1 as SQVTM and CDR2 as ANQGSEA. This CDR3 is 14 amino acids long. Time point noted: after neoadjuvant nivolumab, at surgical resection. The chain carries TRBV29-1 and TRBJ2-5; possible D gene TRBD1, 6 bases. The sequence was collected from a person aged 35 to 85 with oral cavity squamous cell carcinoma. The sample was PBMCs, taken after nivolumab (anti-PD-1) treatment. CDR3 DNA: TGCAGCGTTGAAGGGGACAAAATAGTTGAGACCCAGTACTTC. Its protein product is CSVEGDKIVETQYF.